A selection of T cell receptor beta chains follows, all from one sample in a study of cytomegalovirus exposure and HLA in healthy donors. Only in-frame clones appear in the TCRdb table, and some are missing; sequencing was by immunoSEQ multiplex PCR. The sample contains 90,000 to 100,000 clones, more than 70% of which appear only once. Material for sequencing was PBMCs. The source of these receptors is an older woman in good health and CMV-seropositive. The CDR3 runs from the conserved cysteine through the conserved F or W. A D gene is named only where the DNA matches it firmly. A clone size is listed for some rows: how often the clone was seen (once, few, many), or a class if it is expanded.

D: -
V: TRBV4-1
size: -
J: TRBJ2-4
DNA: TGCGCCAGCAGCCAGGTTGATAGGACTTTAAACATTCAGTACTTC
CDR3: CASSQVDRTLNIQYF

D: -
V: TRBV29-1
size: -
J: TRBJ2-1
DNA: TGCAGCCTGAACCAGGGATCCTACAATGAGCAGTTCTTC
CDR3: CSLNQGSYNEQFF

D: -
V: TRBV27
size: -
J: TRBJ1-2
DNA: TGTGCCACCTCAGGGGCCAACTATGGCTACACCTTC
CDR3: CATSGANYGYTF

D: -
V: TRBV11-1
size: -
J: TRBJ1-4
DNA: TGTGCCAGCAGCCGACAGCCAGGGGATGAAAAACTGTTTTTT
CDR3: CASSRQPGDEKLFF

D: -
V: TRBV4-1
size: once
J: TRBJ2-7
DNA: TGCGCCAGCAGCCAAGATTGGGCACAGTACGAGCAGTACTTC
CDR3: CASSQDWAQYEQYF

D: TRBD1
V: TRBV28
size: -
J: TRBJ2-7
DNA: TGTGCCAGCAGCCAGAGACAGGGAAGCTCCTACGAGCAGTACTTC
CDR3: CASSQRQGSSYEQYF

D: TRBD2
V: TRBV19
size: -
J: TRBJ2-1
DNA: TGTGCCAGTACCAGGACTAGCGGGCCAGGCAATGAGCAGTTCTTC
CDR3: CASTRTSGPGNEQFF

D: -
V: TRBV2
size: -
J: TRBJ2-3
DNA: TGTGCCAGCAGTCGGTACACAGATACGCAGTATTTT
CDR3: CASSRYTDTQYF

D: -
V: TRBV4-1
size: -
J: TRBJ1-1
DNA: TGCGCCAGCAGCCATTCTCAGGGGTACACTGAAGCTTTCTTT
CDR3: CASSHSQGYTEAFF

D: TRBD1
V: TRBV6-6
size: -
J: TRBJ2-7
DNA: TGTGCCAGCAGTCCCCCGGGACAGGGAAGAACCTACGAGCAGTACTTC
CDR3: CASSPPGQGRTYEQYF

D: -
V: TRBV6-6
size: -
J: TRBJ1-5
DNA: TGTGCCGCCCTCGGGACATCGAATCAGCCCCAGCATTTT
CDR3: CAALGTSNQPQHF

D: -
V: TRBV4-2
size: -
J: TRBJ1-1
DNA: TGTGCCAGCAGCCACTCTCAGCGCGGGTTTACTGAAGCTTTCTTT
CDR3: CASSHSQRGFTEAFF

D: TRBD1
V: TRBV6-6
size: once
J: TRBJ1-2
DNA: TGTGCCAGCAGTTACGACGGGACAGGGTTATATGGCTACACCTTC
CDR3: CASSYDGTGLYGYTF

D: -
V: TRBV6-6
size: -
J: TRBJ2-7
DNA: TGTGCCAGCAGTTACGGGGAGGAGCAGTACTTC
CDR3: CASSYGEEQYF

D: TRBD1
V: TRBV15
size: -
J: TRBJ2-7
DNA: TGTGCCACCAGCGATCCACAGGGGTTGTTCTACGAGCAGTACTTC
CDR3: CATSDPQGLFYEQYF

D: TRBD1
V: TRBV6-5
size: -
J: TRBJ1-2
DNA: TGTGCCAGCAGTCCCCCGGACAGGGGCTATGGCTACACCTTC
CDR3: CASSPPDRGYGYTF

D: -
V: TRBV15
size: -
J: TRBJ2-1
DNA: TGTGCCACCAGCAGAGATAGGAGACAGAGGGGGAATGAGCAGTTCTTC
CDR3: CATSRDRRQRGNEQFF

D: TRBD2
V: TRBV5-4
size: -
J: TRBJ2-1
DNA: TGTGCCAGCAGCCTTAGCGGGAAGGTGAATGAGCAGTTCTTC
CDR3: CASSLSGKVNEQFF

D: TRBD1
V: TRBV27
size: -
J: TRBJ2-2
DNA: TGTGCCAGCAACAGGGACAGGATGAACACCGGGGAGCTGTTTTTT
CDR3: CASNRDRMNTGELFF